This T cell receptor beta chain was identified in a study of blood T cell repertoires in COVID-19. Background on the study: COVID-19 samples, acute and convalescent, were from the United States, Italy and Spain. Nucleic acid was either cDNA or gDNA, and it came from T cells, B-cell-depleted T cells, or PBMCs.

V lost 2 bases to trimming and J lost 7 bases, with 15 bases between them. Germline-derived CDR1 and CDR2 are SNHLY and FYNNEI. This CDR3 contains 16 residues. Original data processing: It was from reference gene primer amplification that nucleated cell counts were estimated. Method: immunoSEQ multiplex PCR; TCRdb's copy keeps in-frame clones and lacks some. The V and J calls and clone size were taken over from that table, and D and trimming were inferred from the DNA. The repertoire consists of roughly 65,000 clones, with around 84% occurring once and the leading ten covering 4.1%. This chain uses TRBV2 with TRBJ1-6; tentative D call: TRBD1 (5 bases). Sequencing was performed on peripheral blood. This clonotype originated in a man aged 45-65 years with acute or convalescent COVID-19. This CDR3 is CASSEQGGRRNSPLHF. CDR3 sequence (DNA): TGTGCCAGCAGTGAACAGGGAGGAAGGAGGAATTCACCCCTCCACTTT.